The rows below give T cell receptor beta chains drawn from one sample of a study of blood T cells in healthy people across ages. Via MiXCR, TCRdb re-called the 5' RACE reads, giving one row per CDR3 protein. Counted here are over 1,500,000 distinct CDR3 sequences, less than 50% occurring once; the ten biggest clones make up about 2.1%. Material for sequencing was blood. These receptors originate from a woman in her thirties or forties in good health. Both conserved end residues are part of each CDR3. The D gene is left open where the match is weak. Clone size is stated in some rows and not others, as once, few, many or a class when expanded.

CASTRLAGTGTQYF	TGTGCCAGCACCAGACTAGCGGGGACAGGTACGCAGTATTTT	few	TRBV28	TRBJ2-3	TRBD2
CSARPRGGTQYF	TGCAGTGCTAGGCCTAGGGGGGGGACGCAGTATTTT	few	TRBV20-1	TRBJ2-3	NA
CASSYRAEKETQYF	TGTGCCAGCAGTTACCGGGCAGAGAAAGAGACCCAGTACTTC	once	TRBV6-6	TRBJ2-5	NA
CASSRGQGFNSPLHF	TGTGCCAGCAGTAGGGGACAGGGCTTTAATTCACCCCTCCACTTT	NA	TRBV6-5	TRBJ1-6	TRBD1
CASPGRANTDTQYF	TGTGCCAGCCCGGGGCGGGCCAACACAGATACGCAGTATTTT	few	TRBV7-9	TRBJ2-3	NA
CASSLNGGGPYEQYF	TGTGCCAGCAGCCTGAACGGGGGCGGGCCCTACGAGCAGTACTTC	few	TRBV9	TRBJ2-7	NA
CASSPRTSSGEQYF	TGTGCCAGCAGCCCACGGACTAGCTCGGGCGAGCAGTACTTC	NA	TRBV7-9	TRBJ2-7	TRBD2
CSVAQQALGEKLFF	TGCAGCGTAGCACAACAGGCCCTCGGTGAAAAACTGTTTTTT	few	TRBV29-1	TRBJ1-4	NA
CASSQFRGDTDTQYF	TGTGCCAGCAGCCAATTCCGGGGGGACACAGATACGCAGTATTTT	NA	TRBV4-2	TRBJ2-3	TRBD2
CSVPLRYNEQFF	TGCAGCGTTCCCCTCCGCTACAATGAGCAGTTCTTC	few	TRBV29-1	TRBJ2-1	NA
CASSLGTGVVSSYEQYF	TGCGCCAGCAGCTTGGGGACAGGGGTGGTTAGCTCCTACGAGCAGTACTTC	NA	TRBV5-1	TRBJ2-7	TRBD1
CASSQAPSRGIYNEQFF	TGTGCCAGCAGCCAAGCCCCAAGCCGGGGGATCTACAATGAGCAGTTCTTC	NA	TRBV4-2	TRBJ2-1	NA
CASSKYGTGSYEQYF	TGTGCCAGCAGTAAATACGGGACAGGGTCCTACGAGCAGTACTTC	NA	TRBV25-1	TRBJ2-7	TRBD1
CSARDLGNRDYEQYF	TGCAGTGCTAGAGATTTGGGGAACAGGGACTACGAGCAGTACTTC	NA	TRBV20-1	TRBJ2-7	NA
CTSSLDRVETQYF	TGTACCAGCAGCTTAGATCGAGTAGAGACCCAGTACTTC	NA	TRBV11-2	TRBJ2-5	NA
CASSLTGTLNSLLHF	TGTGCCAGCAGCTTAACAGGGACCCTTAATTCACTCCTCCACTTT	NA	TRBV7-2	TRBJ1-6	NA
CAGSQAGAAKNIQYF	TGCGCCGGCAGCCAAGCAGGGGCGGCCAAAAACATTCAGTACTTC	NA	TRBV4-3	TRBJ2-4	NA
CASSSKNRQASYGYTF	TGTGCCAGCAGTTCGAAAAACCGACAGGCCTCCTATGGCTACACCTTC	few	TRBV28	TRBJ1-2	NA
CASWTANTGELFF	TGTGCCAGTTGGACAGCGAACACCGGGGAGCTGTTTTTT	NA	TRBV27	TRBJ2-2	NA
CASSIVQRGKNYEQYF	TGTGCCAGTAGTATAGTCCAGAGGGGGAAAAACTACGAGCAGTACTTC	NA	TRBV19	TRBJ2-7	NA
CASSPPQGVGSPLHF	TGTGCCAGCAGTCCGCCACAGGGGGTTGGATCACCCCTCCACTTT	NA	TRBV28	TRBJ1-6	TRBD1
CASSLRGGAGDHNEQFF	TGTGCCAGCAGTTTACGCGGGGGGGCCGGAGATCACAATGAGCAGTTCTTC	NA	TRBV12-3/TRBV12-4	TRBJ2-1	TRBD2
CASSQDQGRDDGYTF	TGCGCCAGCAGCCAAGATCAGGGCAGGGACGACGGCTACACCTTC	NA	TRBV4-3	TRBJ1-2	NA
CSARARAYNEQFF	TGCAGTGCTAGGGCGAGAGCTTACAATGAGCAGTTCTTC	NA	TRBV20-1	TRBJ2-1	NA
CASSRLTSGALTDTQYF	TGTGCCAGCAGCCGCCTCACTAGCGGAGCTCTCACAGATACGCAGTATTTT	NA	TRBV11-1	TRBJ2-3	TRBD2
CSVPAGRIDEQYF	TGCAGCGTGCCTGCGGGGCGCATCGACGAGCAGTACTTC	NA	TRBV29-1	TRBJ2-7	NA
CASSPRDRNNEQYF	TGTGCCAGCAGCCCTCGGGACAGAAACAATGAGCAGTACTTC	few	TRBV7-3	TRBJ2-7	TRBD1
CASSTQRGGDEQYF	TGTGCCAGCAGTACCCAGAGAGGAGGGGACGAGCAGTACTTC	NA	TRBV6-1	TRBJ2-7	NA
CASSLSQGQGNYGYTF	TGTGCCAGCAGTTTGTCCCAAGGACAGGGAAACTATGGCTACACCTTC	NA	TRBV28	TRBJ1-2	TRBD1
CASSLVPQGASYEQYF	TGTGCCAGCAGTTTAGTACCCCAGGGGGCGTCCTACGAGCAGTACTTC	NA	TRBV27	TRBJ2-7	TRBD1
CSASSGGTDTQYF	TGCAGTGCTTCTAGCGGGGGCACAGATACGCAGTATTTT	NA	TRBV20-1	TRBJ2-3	TRBD2
CASSPGTGYAVYGYTF	TGTGCCAGCAGCCCTGGGACAGGGTATGCCGTATATGGCTACACCTTC	NA	TRBV11-2	TRBJ1-2	TRBD1
CATSDPSGGDGNIQYF	TGTGCCACCAGTGATCCCTCCGGCGGGGACGGGAACATTCAGTACTTC	NA	TRBV24-1	TRBJ2-4	NA
CASSATGSMSRYNEQFF	TGTGCCAGCAGCGCGACAGGGTCCATGTCGAGGTACAATGAGCAGTTCTTC	few	TRBV7-2	TRBJ2-1	TRBD1
CSAQGSGGQETQYF	TGCAGTGCTCAGGGGTCAGGGGGCCAAGAGACCCAGTACTTC	NA	TRBV20-1	TRBJ2-5	TRBD1
CASSVGTAIQETQYF	TGTGCCAGCAGCGTTGGGACGGCAATACAAGAGACCCAGTACTTC	NA	TRBV5-6	TRBJ2-5	NA
CASSRDRTLIGEQFF	TGTGCCAGCTCCCGGGACAGGACGTTAATTGGTGAGCAGTTCTTC	NA	TRBV10-3	TRBJ2-1	TRBD1
CASSFGLAGKLHGETQYF	TGTGCCAGCAGCTTTGGGCTAGCGGGAAAACTACATGGGGAGACCCAGTACTTC	NA	TRBV7-3	TRBJ2-5	TRBD2
CSVEKMGTALRTQYF	TGCAGCGTTGAAAAAATGGGGACAGCTTTAAGGACCCAGTACTTC	NA	TRBV29-1	TRBJ2-5	TRBD1
CASSQLVTSGAETQYF	TGTGCCAGCAGCCAACTAGTGACTAGCGGGGCGGAGACCCAGTACTTC	NA	TRBV3-1	TRBJ2-5	TRBD2
CASSFKGKTEQFF	TGTGCCAGCAGCTTTAAGGGCAAAACGGAGCAGTTCTTC	many	TRBV7-2	TRBJ2-1	NA
CASSQEAGRLQFF	TGCGCCAGCAGCCAAGAGGCGGGAAGGTTGCAGTTCTTC	NA	TRBV4-3	TRBJ2-1	NA
CASSLGWTSGEEQFF	TGTGCCAGCAGCTTAGGCTGGACTAGCGGGGAAGAGCAGTTCTTC	NA	TRBV7-6	TRBJ2-1	TRBD2
CASSEDAYNEQFF	TGTGCCAGCAGCGAGGACGCCTACAATGAGCAGTTCTTC	few	TRBV9	TRBJ2-1	NA
CASSHAHQRGQDNSPLHF	TGTGCCAGCAGCCACGCCCATCAGAGAGGACAGGATAATTCACCCCTCCACTTT	NA	TRBV7-2	TRBJ1-6	TRBD1
CASSTALIGNNEQFF	TGTGCCAGCAGCACAGCGCTGATCGGTAACAATGAGCAGTTCTTC	few	TRBV9	TRBJ2-1	NA
CASSRTGWGNEQFF	TGTGCCAGCAGCCGGACAGGGTGGGGTAATGAGCAGTTCTTC	few	TRBV7-2	TRBJ2-1	TRBD1
CASRHTGEGNQPQHF	TGTGCCAGCAGACACACAGGGGAGGGCAATCAGCCCCAGCATTTT	NA	TRBV6-6	TRBJ1-5	TRBD1
CSARDREGTWAYNEQFF	TGCAGTGCTAGAGATCGGGAAGGTACTTGGGCCTACAATGAGCAGTTCTTC	NA	TRBV20-1	TRBJ2-1	NA